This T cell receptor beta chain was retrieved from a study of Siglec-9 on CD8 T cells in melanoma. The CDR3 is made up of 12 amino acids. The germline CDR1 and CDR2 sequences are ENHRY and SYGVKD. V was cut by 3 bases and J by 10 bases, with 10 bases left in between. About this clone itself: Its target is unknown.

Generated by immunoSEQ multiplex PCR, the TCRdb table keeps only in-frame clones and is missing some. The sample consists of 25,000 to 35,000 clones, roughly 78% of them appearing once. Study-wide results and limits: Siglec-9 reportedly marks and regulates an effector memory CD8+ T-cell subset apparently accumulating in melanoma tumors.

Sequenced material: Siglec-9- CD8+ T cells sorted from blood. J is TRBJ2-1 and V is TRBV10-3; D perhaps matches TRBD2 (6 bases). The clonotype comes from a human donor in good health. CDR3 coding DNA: TGTGCCATCAGTGACTGGGGGGAGGAGCAGTTCTTC. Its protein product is CAISDWGEEQFF.